A selection of T cell receptor beta chains follows, all from one sample in a study of low-dose radiotherapy and immunotherapy resistance in tumors. TCRdb recomputed calls from the reads with MiXCR, one row per CDR3 protein. The table has fewer than 90,000 distinct CDR3 sequences, 18% seen once. This specimen consisted of PBMCs, obtained before treatment. The receptors shown here come from a male donor with prostate cancer. Each CDR3 is given with its conserved first and last residue. D genes are given only for firm matches. Clone size is stated in some rows and not others, as once, few, many or a class when expanded.

DNA,CDR3,size,J,D,V
TGTGCCAGCTCACCCGAGACCGGGACCGAGAGCAATCAGCCCCAGCATTTT,CASSPETGTESNQPQHF,many,TRBJ1-5,.,TRBV18
TGTGCCAGCAGTACCCGCGAGATACAGGGGTTGTATTATGGCTACACCTTC,CASSTREIQGLYYGYTF,few,TRBJ1-2,TRBD1,TRBV28
TGTGCCAGCAGCATACAAAGCGGGAGTGCCAGGCGCACAGATACGCAGTATTTT,CASSIQSGSARRTDTQYF,.,TRBJ2-3,TRBD2,TRBV14
TGTGCCAGCAACGTCGGGGGGTACTCCTACGAGCAGTACTTC,CASNVGGYSYEQYF,many,TRBJ2-7,TRBD2,TRBV28
TGTGCCAGCAGCTTGTTTGCGGACAAGCGAGGCTACACCTTC,CASSLFADKRGYTF,many,TRBJ1-2,.,TRBV5-4
TGCAGCGTTGAAGGAGGGGTAGGTCAGCCCCAGCATTTT,CSVEGGVGQPQHF,.,TRBJ1-5,.,TRBV29-1
TGTGCCAGCACACCGACCCCCGGGGCTTTCTTT,CASTPTPGAFF,.,TRBJ1-1,.,TRBV11-2
TGCGCCAGCAGCGCCACGGGAGCGTCAGAGACCCAGTACTTC,CASSATGASETQYF,few,TRBJ2-5,.,TRBV5-1
TGTGCCAGTAGTATGGCGGCAGGCACAGATACGCAGTATTTT,CASSMAAGTDTQYF,many,TRBJ2-3,.,TRBV19
TGTGCCAGCAGCTTAGTCCTAGCGGGGTTCACAGATACGCAGTATTTT,CASSLVLAGFTDTQYF,few,TRBJ2-3,TRBD2,TRBV7-2
TGTGCCAGCAGCGACCTTAGGGGGGCTAAGGAGCAGTATTTT,CASSDLRGAKEQYF,many,TRBJ2-3,.,TRBV5-4
TGTGCCAGCAGTAATCCGGACAGGGGGTTGGGCTCTGGGGCCAACGTCCTGACTTTC,CASSNPDRGLGSGANVLTF,many,TRBJ2-6,TRBD1,TRBV6-5
TGTGCCAGCAGTGAATTGGCCCACCGCTCCTACAATGAGCAGTTCTTC,CASSELAHRSYNEQFF,many,TRBJ2-1,.,TRBV6-1
TGCGCCAGCAGCCCGCCGGGACAGGAATACACTGAAGCTTTCTTT,CASSPPGQEYTEAFF,many,TRBJ1-1,TRBD1,TRBV4-1
TGTGCCAGTAGTATACTTGCCCCTTTCGGGGACAAAAACATTCAGTACTTC,CASSILAPFGDKNIQYF,.,TRBJ2-4,.,TRBV19
TGTGCCAGCAGCCTAGAGGGGCATCAAGAGACCCAGTACTTC,CASSLEGHQETQYF,many,TRBJ2-5,.,TRBV4-2
TGCGCCAGCAGCCAAGACACGGCAAACTACGAGCAGTACTTC,CASSQDTANYEQYF,many,TRBJ2-7,.,TRBV4-3
TGTGCCAGCAGTTACTCCGACGGCGACTACGAGCAGTACTTC,CASSYSDGDYEQYF,.,TRBJ2-7,.,TRBV6-5
TGCGCCAGCAAAGTCAATAGCGGGGGAGGCAGCTCCTACAATGAGCAGTTCTTC,CASKVNSGGGSSYNEQFF,.,TRBJ2-1,TRBD2,TRBV5-1
TGTGCCAGCAGCGTAGGGGAGGGGGCCTCAAACACCATATATTTT,CASSVGEGASNTIYF,many,TRBJ1-3,TRBD1,TRBV9
TGTGCCAGCACCTCGTTGGGAATTAGCGGCGCGAACACCGGGGAGCTGTTTTTT,CASTSLGISGANTGELFF,many,TRBJ2-2,.,TRBV7-2
TGCGCCAGCAGTGATTTGGGCGGGGGGGCTGGACAAGAGACCCAGTACTTC,CASSDLGGGAGQETQYF,few,TRBJ2-5,TRBD2,TRBV10-2
TGCACCAGCAGCCAAGACTGCGGGGGGGCTTTTTTCTACGAGCAGTACTTC,CTSSQDCGGAFFYEQYF,many,TRBJ2-7,.,TRBV1
TGTGCCAGCAGTTTAGGCCGGCGCGCGAACACCGGGGAGCTGTTTTTT,CASSLGRRANTGELFF,many,TRBJ2-2,.,TRBV12-3/TRBV12-4
TGTGCCAGCAGTTACTCACGAGTTCCCGGGGAGCTGTTTTTT,CASSYSRVPGELFF,many,TRBJ2-2,.,TRBV6-6
TGTGCCAGCAGCCAATTTCTAGCGGGATACAATGAGCAGTTCTTC,CASSQFLAGYNEQFF,many,TRBJ2-1,TRBD2,TRBV4-2
TGTGCCAGCAGTTTAGTCGGGGGCCGCCCCCCCGAGCAGTACTTC,CASSLVGGRPPEQYF,.,TRBJ2-7,.,TRBV28
TGTGCCAGCAGATCTAAATACGGGAGGGTGTTTTTT,CASRSKYGRVFF,many,TRBJ1-4,.,TRBV28
TGTGCCAGCAGGAGCGTACAGCCTCAGAATGAGCAGTTCTTC,CASRSVQPQNEQFF,.,TRBJ2-1,.,TRBV7-9
TGTGCCAGCAGCGGGCGGGAGGGAGGCAATGAGCAGTTCTTC,CASSGREGGNEQFF,many,TRBJ2-1,TRBD2,TRBV5-4
TGTGCCAGCTCAATCCAGGCCAGGGACTACGAGCAGTACTTC,CASSIQARDYEQYF,many,TRBJ2-7,.,TRBV18
TGTGCCAGCAGTCCACTCGCGGGGACCGTCAGCAATCAGCCCCAGCATTTT,CASSPLAGTVSNQPQHF,many,TRBJ1-5,.,TRBV27
TGTGCCAGCAGTCCCACTAGCGGGGGTAGCACAGATACGCAGTATTTT,CASSPTSGGSTDTQYF,.,TRBJ2-3,TRBD2,TRBV12-3/TRBV12-4
TGTGCCAGCAGCTTAGCGGCAGGAGATGGCTACACCTTC,CASSLAAGDGYTF,many,TRBJ1-2,.,TRBV7-3
TGTGCCAGCAGCGGGACTAGTTTTTTCCCCGGGGAGCTGTTTTTT,CASSGTSFFPGELFF,many,TRBJ2-2,TRBD2,TRBV12-3/TRBV12-4
TGTGCCAGCAGTTCCACGGCACGAGTCACAGATACGCAGTATTTT,CASSSTARVTDTQYF,few,TRBJ2-3,.,TRBV12-3/TRBV12-4
TGCGCCAGCAGCTTGGCAGGAAGAGGGGATACGCAGTATTTT,CASSLAGRGDTQYF,few,TRBJ2-3,.,TRBV5-1
TGCAGTGCTAGAGAAGGGGGGTCCCGGGGCTCCTACAATGAGCAGTTCTTC,CSAREGGSRGSYNEQFF,many,TRBJ2-1,.,TRBV20-1
TGTGCCTGGAGTTGGCCAGGGGTCGCAGAGACCCAGTACTTC,CAWSWPGVAETQYF,many,TRBJ2-5,.,TRBV30
TGTGCCTGGACCCCTCGCGCTGAAGCTTTCTTT,CAWTPRAEAFF,many,TRBJ1-1,.,TRBV30
TGTGCCAGCAGCTTACGACGTACTGCGAACACCGGGGAGCTGTTTTTT,CASSLRRTANTGELFF,many,TRBJ2-2,.,TRBV7-4
TGTGCCAGCAGTGAACAGGGCAATGAGCAGTTCTTC,CASSEQGNEQFF,many,TRBJ2-1,.,TRBV6-4
TGTGCCAGCAGCTTATCCGCGGCTAGGGCAGGCCATTCACCCCTCCACTTT,CASSLSAARAGHSPLHF,many,TRBJ1-6,.,TRBV7-2
TGTGCCAGCAGCTTAGTTACAGGGGCAGGCGGTGAGACCCAGTACTTC,CASSLVTGAGGETQYF,many,TRBJ2-5,TRBD1,TRBV7-9